One sample yielded the 6 T cell receptor beta chains listed below, sequenced in a study of beta chain features in type 1 diabetes. The authors reverse transcribed all of the isolated RNA, so sequencing captured expressed TCRB transcripts. Method: immunoSEQ multiplex PCR; TCRdb's copy keeps in-frame clones and lacks some. The sample lists 620,000 or so clones, roughly 15% occurring once. Input material: naive CD4+ T cells from blood. These receptors originate from a man between 18 and 29 years old in good health.

The rearrangement uses TRBV5-1 and TRBJ2-7; 8 bases agree with TRBD1. The CDR3 sequence is 14 residues long. V gave up 0 bases and J gave up 6 bases; unmatched junction bases: 5. The V gene's germline CDR1 is SGHRS and CDR2 YFSETQ. The CDR3 DNA follows: TGCGCCAGCAGCTTGGGACAGGGGACGTCCGAGCAGTACTTC. Translated, it gives CASSLGQGTSEQYF.

This clone showed up just a few times. The chain is built from TRBV9 and TRBJ1-4; 7 nucleotides align to TRBD1. The CDR3 length is 12 residues. From germline, CDR1 is SGDLS and CDR2 YYNGEE. Trimming removed 0 bases from V and 13 bases from J; junction bases left unmatched: 3. As DNA, the CDR3 is TGTGCCAGCAGCGTAGACCAGGGGGGACTGTTTTTT. Protein: CASSVDQGGLFF. Filled out from reference TRBV9 and TRBJ1-4, the complete variable domain reads DSGVTQTPKHLITATGQRVTLRCSPRSGDLSVYWYQQSLDQGLQFLIQYYNGEERAKGNILERFSAQQFPDLHSELNLSSLELGDSALYFCASSVDQGGLFFGSGTQLSVL.

The J gene is TRBJ1-2, the V gene TRBV5-4, with a weak D call TRBD1 (6 bases). CDR1 and CDR2 (germline): SGHNT, YYREEE (reference sequence). The V end was cut by 4 bases, the J end by 6 bases, with 19 bases between. The CDR3 spans 15 residues. The CDR3, as DNA: TGTGCCAGCAGCCCTTCTGGGGGGCGCAGGGATGGCTACACCTTC. It specifies CASSPSGGRRDGYTF. Combining the CDR3 with reference TRBV5-4 and TRBJ1-2 gives the whole variable domain ETGVTQSPTHLIKTRGQQVTLRCSSQSGHNTVSWYQQALGQGPQFIFQYYREEENGRGNFPPRFSGLQFPNYSSELNVNALELDDSALYLCASSPSGGRRDGYTFGSGTRLTVV.

The chain combines TRBV6-5 with TRBJ2-7; TRBD2 aligns across 10 bases. Germline V lookup: CDR1 MNHEY, CDR2 SVGAGI. This CDR3 comprises 16 residues. The V and J ends lost 4 bases and 4 bases, in that order; junction bases with no gene match: 10. CDR3: CASSSQGTSGIYEQYF. The CDR3 DNA sequence: TGTGCCAGCAGTTCCCAGGGTACTAGCGGGATTTACGAGCAGTACTTC.

The V gene is TRBV9, the J gene TRBJ1-1; D is perhaps TRBD1 (5 bases). This CDR3 is 15 amino acids long. Germline loops: CDR1 SGDLS, CDR2 YYNGEE. The V end lost 0 bases, the J end lost 1 base, and 10 bases lay between the germline ends. The CDR3 DNA sequence: TGTGCCAGCAGCGTAGTTGGACATACGAACACTGAAGCTTTCTTT. This gives the protein CASSVVGHTNTEAFF.

This clone showed up just a few times. This chain links TRBV2 with TRBJ2-2, with D uncertain. The CDR3 contains 14 residues. V was cut by 6 bases and J by 0 bases, with 8 bases left in between. Germline lookup yields CDR1 SNHLY and CDR2 FYNNEI. CDR3 loop: CASSQTPNTGELFF. DNA for the CDR3: TGTGCCAGCAGCCAGACACCGAACACCGGGGAGCTGTTTTTT.